The 5 T cell receptor beta chains in this list originate from one sample, sequenced in a study of cytomegalovirus exposure and HLA in healthy donors (dated by TCRdb to about 2017). The protocol used for the library was the immunoSEQ multiplex PCR assay. The multiplex PCR relied on a mix of 60 forward primers for TCR Vbeta segments and 13 reverse primers for TCR Jbeta segments. TCRdb took this table from immuneACCESS and kept in-frame rearrangements with V and J called. Such tables lack part of the clones; where checked against another copy, unresolved V genes explain under half of the gap, and the rest is unexplained. The sample yields some 180,000 clones; 9.5% to 15% were counted once. The top ten hold about 8% of the sample. The sequencing input was PBMCs. These receptors originate from a man in his fifties in good health and CMV-seropositive.

This clone occurred a few times. The CDR3 DNA follows: TGTGCCAGCAGCTTGCAGATGAACACTGAAGCTTTCTTT. Its translation is CASSLQMNTEAFF. The gene calls are TRBV5-8 and TRBJ1-1; D gene unclear. CDR1 SGHTS and CDR2 YDEGEE come from the germline V gene. The length of the CDR3 is 13 residues. V was cut by 1 base and J by 0 bases, with 4 bases left in between.

The chain recombines TRBV5-4 with TRBJ2-2; D not resolved. V was shortened by 1 base and J by 5 bases, with 9 bases between the two germline ends. Germline loops: CDR1 SGHNT, CDR2 YYREEE (reference sequence). The CDR3 is made up of 14 amino acids. The CDR3 reads CASSLSGRTGELFF. CDR3 DNA: TGTGCCAGCAGCTTGTCGGGTCGGACCGGGGAGCTGTTTTTT.

This clone was picked up a small number of times. The chain uses TRBV18 and TRBJ1-2; 7 positions agree with TRBD1. CDR3 size: 15 residues. CDR1 is KGHSH, CDR2 LQKENI, per germline. Trimming cost V 3 bases and J 6 bases; bases outside gene matches: 10. CDR3 DNA sequence: TGTGCCAGCTCACCGGGGACAGCCGTTCTTGATGGCTACACCTTC. It specifies CASSPGTAVLDGYTF. The whole variable domain, remainder taken from reference TRBV18 and TRBJ1-2, is NAGVMQNPRHLVRRRGQEARLRCSPMKGHSHVYWYRQLPEEGLKFMVYLQKENIIDESGMPKERFSAEFPKEGPSILRIQQVVRGDSAAYFCASSPGTAVLDGYTFGSGTRLTVV.

This clone was counted a few times. The chain recombines TRBV2 with TRBJ1-5, with 10 nucleotides matching TRBD1. Losses at the gene ends were 7 bases for V and 7 bases for J; bases not matched to a gene: 10. The CDR3 runs to 15 residues. The germline gives CDR1 SNHLY, CDR2 FYNNEI. This CDR3 reads CASKTRGQGNQPQHF. CDR3 DNA sequence: TGTGCCAGCAAGACGAGGGGACAGGGGAACCAGCCCCAGCATTTT. The variable domain in full, with the rest retrieved from reference TRBV2 and TRBJ1-5, is EPEVTQTPSHQVTQMGQEVILRCVPISNHLYFYWYRQILGQKVEFLVSFYNNEISEKSEIFDDQFSVERPDGSNFTLKIRSTKLEDSAMYFCASKTRGQGNQPQHFGDGTRLSIL.

The rearrangement uses TRBV9 and TRBJ1-6; D is perhaps TRBD1 (5 bases). The germline V and J ends were trimmed by 6 bases and 0 bases, with 13 bases remaining between them. Per the germline V gene, CDR1 is SGDLS and CDR2 is YYNGEE. The CDR3 covers 16 residues. CDR3 loop: CASTEGPSSYNSPLHF. DNA of the CDR3: TGTGCCAGCACGGAGGGACCGAGCTCCTATAATTCACCCCTCCACTTT.